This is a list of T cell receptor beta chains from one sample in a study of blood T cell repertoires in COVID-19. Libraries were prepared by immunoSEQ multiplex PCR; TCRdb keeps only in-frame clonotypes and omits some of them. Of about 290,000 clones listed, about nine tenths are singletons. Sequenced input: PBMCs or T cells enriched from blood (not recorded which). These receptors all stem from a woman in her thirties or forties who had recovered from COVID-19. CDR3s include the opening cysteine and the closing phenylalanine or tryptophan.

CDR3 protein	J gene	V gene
CASSLSTLNSPLHF	TRBJ1-6	TRBV7-8
CSALRTDGYTF	TRBJ1-2	TRBV20-1
CASSFSSYNEQFF	TRBJ2-1	TRBV7-2
CASGSRGNSYNEQFF	TRBJ2-1	TRBV7-8
CASSADGGMVHGYTF	TRBJ1-2	TRBV7-9
CASSGGDRENEQFF	TRBJ2-1	TRBV9
CASNGGTGDEKLFF	TRBJ1-4	TRBV2
CASSADRGLPKYGYTF	TRBJ1-2	TRBV5-1
CAWSGGRDQPQHF	TRBJ1-5	TRBV30
CASTSRGTGSSYEQYF	TRBJ2-7	TRBV19
CSAPGTYEQYF	TRBJ2-7	TRBV20-1
CASSPTGFVSEAFF	TRBJ1-1	TRBV19
CASGLDRVLYGYTF	TRBJ1-2	TRBV12-5
CASSWTSGTLYNEQFF	TRBJ2-1	TRBV11-2
CASSQLQGTTEAFF	TRBJ1-1	TRBV5-6
CASSVDRPQFF	TRBJ2-1	TRBV11-2
CASSLGGRNYGYTF	TRBJ1-2	TRBV5-4
CASSSQTSGPQVWTQYF	TRBJ2-5	TRBV11-3
CASRGDRGNYGYTF	TRBJ1-2	TRBV2
CASSVEYNSPLHF	TRBJ1-6	TRBV2
CASSSSPTSYNEQFF	TRBJ2-1	TRBV5-1
CASRTGAGYEKLFF	TRBJ1-4	TRBV6-5
CASSYYLRGDEQFF	TRBJ2-1	TRBV6-5
CASSQVGAYEQYF	TRBJ2-7	TRBV4-2
CASSWTLAQDSYEQYF	TRBJ2-7	TRBV5-1
CASSFLNAATTYEQYF	TRBJ2-7	TRBV11-1
CASISNRDRWYGYTF	TRBJ1-2	TRBV19
CASSQDAGAYNEQFF	TRBJ2-1	TRBV14
CASSARTGGTEAFF	TRBJ1-1	TRBV2
CAWSAGGAGGNTIYF	TRBJ1-3	TRBV30
CAWSWGTLAFF	TRBJ1-1	TRBV30
CSASPTGSHNSPLHF	TRBJ1-6	TRBV20-1
CASSPVGVGQGDGYTF	TRBJ1-2	TRBV18
CASSYSRESTYEQYF	TRBJ2-7	TRBV6-5
CSASQNLNTEAFF	TRBJ1-1	TRBV20-1
CASSSAGAGNTEAFF	TRBJ1-1	TRBV27
CATSRARASGTGELFF	TRBJ2-2	TRBV15
CASKIPVASSYEQYF	TRBJ2-7	TRBV6-5
CASSLLPQKNTEAFF	TRBJ1-1	TRBV5-1
CASSWGTGIAGETQYF	TRBJ2-5	TRBV2
CASSTSPYTGELFF	TRBJ2-2	TRBV27